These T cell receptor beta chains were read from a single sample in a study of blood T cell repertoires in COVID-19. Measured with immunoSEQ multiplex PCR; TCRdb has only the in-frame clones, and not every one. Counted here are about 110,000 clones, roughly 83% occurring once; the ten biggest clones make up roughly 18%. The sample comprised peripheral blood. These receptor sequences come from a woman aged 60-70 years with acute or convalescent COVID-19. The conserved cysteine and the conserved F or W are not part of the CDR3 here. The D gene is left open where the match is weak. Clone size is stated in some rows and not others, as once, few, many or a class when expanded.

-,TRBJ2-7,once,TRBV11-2,ASSSSRGAGYEQY
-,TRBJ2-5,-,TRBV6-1,ASSSVGAGTQY
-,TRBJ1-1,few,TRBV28,ASSATDRPAV
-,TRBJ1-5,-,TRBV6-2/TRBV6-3,ASSQGVSNQPQH
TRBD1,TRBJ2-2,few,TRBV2,ASRATGYTGELF
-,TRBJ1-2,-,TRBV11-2,ASSLERTAYGYT
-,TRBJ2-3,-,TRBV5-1,ASSPLGVDTQY
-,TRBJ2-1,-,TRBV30,AWSVGRGGEQF
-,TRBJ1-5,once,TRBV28,ASSLWQRGSNQPQH
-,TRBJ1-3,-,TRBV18,ASSPAPGVAGNTIY
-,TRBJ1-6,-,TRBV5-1,ASSLEGGQTQSPLH
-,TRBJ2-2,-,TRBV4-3,ASSQDLFSGTPGELF
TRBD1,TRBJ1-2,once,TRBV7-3,ASSSSTGKVGYT
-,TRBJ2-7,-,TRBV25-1,ASRDAEGPYEQY
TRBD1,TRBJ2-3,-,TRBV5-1,ASSRAPGQSTDTQY
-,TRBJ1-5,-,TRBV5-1,ASSAGPNQPQH
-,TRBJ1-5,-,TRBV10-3,AISEAAGAGQPQH
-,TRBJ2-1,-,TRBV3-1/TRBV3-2,ASSQTRDSPNEQF
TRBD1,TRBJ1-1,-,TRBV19,ASQPRDSYMNTEAF
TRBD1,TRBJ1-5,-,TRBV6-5,ASSRQGTVGQPQH
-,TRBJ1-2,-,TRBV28,ASSSMSYT
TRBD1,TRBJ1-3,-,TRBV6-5,ASRGDRAGGNTIY
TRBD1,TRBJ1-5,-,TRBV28,ASSRGQGNNQPQH
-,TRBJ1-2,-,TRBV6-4,ASSIRFPALDYT
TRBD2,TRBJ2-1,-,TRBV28,ASSPTSGQQF
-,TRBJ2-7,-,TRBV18,ASSLQGPASQQY
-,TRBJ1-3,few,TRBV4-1,ASSHGEGNTIY
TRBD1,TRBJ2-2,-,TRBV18,ASSRDSPGYGELF
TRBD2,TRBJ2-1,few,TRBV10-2,ASNAYRGASGEQF
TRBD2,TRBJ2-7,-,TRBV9,ASSVTGTSYEQY
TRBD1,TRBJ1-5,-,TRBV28,ASSFFQGGPNQPQH
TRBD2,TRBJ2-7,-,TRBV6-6,ASNPLGLAGTYEQY
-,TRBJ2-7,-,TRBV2,ASRNRRYEQY
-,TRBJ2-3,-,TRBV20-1,SASHAGHTDTQY
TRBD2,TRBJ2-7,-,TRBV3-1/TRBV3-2,ASSQEGTSGTEQY
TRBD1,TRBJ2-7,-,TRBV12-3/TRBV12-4,ASSSGQVFEQY
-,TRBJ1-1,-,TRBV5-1,ASSLGDEVVTEAF
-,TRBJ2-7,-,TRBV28,ASSFVAGSYEQY
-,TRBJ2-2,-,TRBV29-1,SVRAGYTGELF
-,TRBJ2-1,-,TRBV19,ASRLGLPSYNEQF
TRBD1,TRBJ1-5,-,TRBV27,ASSSLQGANQPQH
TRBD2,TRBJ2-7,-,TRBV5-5,ASSFVTSGNYEQY
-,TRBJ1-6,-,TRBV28,ASSLSRESPLH
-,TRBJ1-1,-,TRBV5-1,ASSSPAVNTEAF
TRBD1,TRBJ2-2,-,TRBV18,ASSPWTGYTGELF
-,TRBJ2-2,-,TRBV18,ASSPAIQPNTGELF
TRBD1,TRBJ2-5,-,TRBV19,ASSPRAGTGDTSTQETQY
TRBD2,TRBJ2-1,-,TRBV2,ACIGAGGGLEQF
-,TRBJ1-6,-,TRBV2,ASRVQGSGNSPLH
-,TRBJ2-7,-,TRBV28,ASSSAGLIYEQY
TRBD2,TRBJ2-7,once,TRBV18,ASSQGEGGRYEQY
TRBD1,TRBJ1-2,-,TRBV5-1,ASGTGEDNYGYT
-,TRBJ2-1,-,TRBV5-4,ASSPGEWEQF
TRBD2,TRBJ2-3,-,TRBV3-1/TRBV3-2,ASSSPGLVSDTQY